This TCR beta chain was profiled in a study of metastatic and nonmetastatic thyroid tumors (dated by TCRdb to about 2020). For the study in its entirety: Repertoires from peripheral blood and from tumor or nodule tissue samples of malignant and benign thyroid patients were compared.

CDR1 and CDR2 are drawn from the germline V gene: SGHVS, FQNEAQ. Taken from cysteine to phenylalanine, the CDR3 has 17 residues. Here the CDR3 DNA is all that survives: 51 bases in frame from base 1. V is cut by 2 bases and J by 1 base, and the space between the germline ends is 14 bases. None of the patients had been given any treatment before thyroid surgery. The study retrospectively analysed patient clinical samples collected from the early 2010s to the late 2010s using T-cell receptor beta sequencing. The research as a whole found: In both blood and tumor samples, TCR beta diversity was reported to be significantly higher in malignant tumors than in benign nodules.

The receptor library was made with PCR. Sequenced on an Illumina HiSeq 4000. High-throughput sequencing was used to profile the TCR beta-chain CDR3 region of every patient. The authors processed their data as follows. CDR3 differences across clinicopathological groups were used to build a classifier for discriminating distant-metastatic papillary thyroid cancer patients. Repertoire diversity was assessed with the Shannon index, and tumor-blood repertoire similarity with the Morisita-Horn index. Starting from the raw public reads, TCRdb applied fastp trimming at Q25, assembled clones with MiXCR and retained in-frame beta chains. TCRdb, not the original authors, processed these V and J calls. This sample holds about 69,000 clones; about 14% were observed only once. The ten largest clones capture about 6% of the sample. This clone was observed many times. Which antigen it targets is not known. Base qualities are not at hand, and no much larger clone is one base apart. The sample contains more than one DNA sequence encoding this CDR3.

Input material: blood. The V and J genes are TRBV7-8 and TRBJ2-2; matching of 6 bases hints at TRBD2 as the D gene. This clonotype originated in a male donor with papillary thyroid cancer or a benign thyroid nodule (not recorded which). Some clones in this sample may be carry-over from other donors' samples. In nucleotides, the sequence is TGTGCCAGCAGCTTACCCACCGGGAGAGGGAACACCGGGGAGCTGTTTTTT. It codes for CASSLPTGRGNTGELFF.